This TCR beta chain was identified during a study of T cells in Graves' hyperthyroidism and ophthalmopathy. RNA transcripts gave rise to amplified TCR beta CDR3 regions. In the first-round RT-PCR of the TCR CDR3, the HTBI primer set was used. TCRdb reprocessed the multiplex PCR reads with MiXCR, giving one entry per CDR3 protein. The repertoire includes around 600,000 distinct CDR3 sequences, roughly 16% of them detected once, and 2.5% to 4% sits in the top ten. Study findings and constraints: Stable hyperthyroidism was separated from ophthalmopathy by a model based on 13 V-J features. Model output signaled ophthalmopathy a median roughly 6 months ahead of onset.

This clonotype has a count of ten or more. What it recognizes is unknown. The TCR comes from a woman between 40 and 55 years old with Graves' ophthalmopathy. Sequenced material: blood.

CDR3 residues: CASSLSGQYRKGEYSNQPQHF. The CDR3 DNA sequence: TGTGCCAGCAGTTTAAGCGGGCAGTATAGGAAGGGGGAATATAGCAATCAGCCCCAGCATTTT. V is TRBV28 and J is TRBJ1-5; maybe TRBD1 (6 bases). Trimming removed 2 bases at V and 0 bases at J, with 26 bases between. Germline CDR1 MDHEN, CDR2 SYDVKM. The CDR3 runs to 21 residues.